This TCR beta chain was documented in a study of T-cell memory formation after mild COVID-19. Whole-study context: Largely donor-specific TCR clusters were found. Whole-study findings and limits: Proof of SARS-CoV-2 specificity was absent for the second-wave clones that crested on day 37. Balance between CD4 and CD8 was seen in clones contracting day 15 to 85, and a CD4+ lean was seen in later expanders.

As to this clonotype: What it binds is unknown.

Constant-segment-primed 5'RACE gave TCR alpha and TCR beta cDNA libraries with sample barcodes and UMIs. TCRdb reprocessed the 5' RACE reads via MiXCR and lists one record per CDR3 protein. The data show hundreds of thousands of distinct CDR3 sequences, roughly a fifth seen once. V gave up 0 bases and J gave up 0 bases, with 8 bases separating them. Germline V gene lookup returns CDR1 MNHEY and CDR2 SVGEGT. The CDR3 runs to 15 residues. The sequenced sample consisted of PBMCs or a T cell subset sorted from them (not recorded which). This rearrangement joins TRBV6-2 or TRBV6-3 to TRBJ1-1; no clear D gene. The clonotype originates from a man between 18 and 35 years old who had mild COVID-19 (a few samples of this study predate the infection). Cell type and time point are not known. The CDR3 bases are TGTGCCAGCAGTTACTCGGACGCTATGAACACTGAAGCTTTCTTT. Residues: CASSYSDAMNTEAFF.